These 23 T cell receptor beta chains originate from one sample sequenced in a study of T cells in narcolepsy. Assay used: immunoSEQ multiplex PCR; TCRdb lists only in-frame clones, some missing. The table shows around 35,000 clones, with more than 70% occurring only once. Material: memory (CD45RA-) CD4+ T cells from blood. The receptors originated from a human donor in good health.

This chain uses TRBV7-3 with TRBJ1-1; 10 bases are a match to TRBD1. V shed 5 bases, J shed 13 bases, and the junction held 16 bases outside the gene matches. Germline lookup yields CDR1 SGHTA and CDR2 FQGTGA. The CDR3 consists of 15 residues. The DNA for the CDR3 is TGTGCCAGCAGCGCAACCCCGGGACAGGGGATTGGTCTTTTCTTT. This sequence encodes CASSATPGQGIGLFF. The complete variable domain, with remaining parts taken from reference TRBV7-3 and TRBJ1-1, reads GAGVSQTPSNKVTEKGKYVELRCDPISGHTALYWYRQSLGQGPEFLIYFQGTGAADDSGLPNDRFFAVRPEGSVSTLKIQRTERGDSAVYLCASSATPGQGIGLFFGQGTRLTVV.

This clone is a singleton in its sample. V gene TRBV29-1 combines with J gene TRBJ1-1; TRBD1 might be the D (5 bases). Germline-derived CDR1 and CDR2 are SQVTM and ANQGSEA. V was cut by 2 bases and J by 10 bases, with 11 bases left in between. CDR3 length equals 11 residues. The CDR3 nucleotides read TGCAGCGTTGAAAAATTGGGGGTAGCTTTCTTT. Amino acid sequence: CSVEKLGVAFF. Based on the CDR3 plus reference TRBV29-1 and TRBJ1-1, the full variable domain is SAVISQKPSRDICQRGTSLTIQCQVDSQVTMMFWYRQQPGQSLTLIATANQGSEATYESGFVIDKFPISRPNLTFSTLTVSNMSPEDSSIYLCSVEKLGVAFFGQGTRLTVV.

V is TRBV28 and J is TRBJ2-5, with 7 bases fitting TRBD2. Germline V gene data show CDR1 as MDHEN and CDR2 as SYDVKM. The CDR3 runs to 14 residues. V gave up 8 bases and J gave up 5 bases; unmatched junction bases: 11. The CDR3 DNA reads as TGTGCCAGCGGTTGGAACGGCGGGAGCGAGACCCAGTACTTC. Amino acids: CASGWNGGSETQYF.

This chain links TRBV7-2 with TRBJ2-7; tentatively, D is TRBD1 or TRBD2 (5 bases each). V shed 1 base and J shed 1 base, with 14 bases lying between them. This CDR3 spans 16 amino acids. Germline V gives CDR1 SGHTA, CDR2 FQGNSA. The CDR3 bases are TGTGCCAGCAGCTTAGATTCGGGACGTCTTTCCTACGAGCAGTACTTC. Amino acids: CASSLDSGRLSYEQYF.

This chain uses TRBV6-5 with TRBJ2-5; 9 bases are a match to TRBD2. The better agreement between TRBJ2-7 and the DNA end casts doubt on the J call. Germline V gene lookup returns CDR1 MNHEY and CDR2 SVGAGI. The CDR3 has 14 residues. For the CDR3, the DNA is TGTGCCAGCAGTTCGCGGGGGGGCCTTCCCGAGCAGTACTTC. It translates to CASSSRGGLPEQYF.

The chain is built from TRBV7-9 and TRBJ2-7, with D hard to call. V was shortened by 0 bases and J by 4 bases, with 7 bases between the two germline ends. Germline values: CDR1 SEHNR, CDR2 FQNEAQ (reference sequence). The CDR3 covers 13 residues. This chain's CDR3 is CASSLARSYEQYF. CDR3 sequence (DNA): TGTGCCAGCAGCTTAGCGCGATCGTACGAGCAGTACTTC.

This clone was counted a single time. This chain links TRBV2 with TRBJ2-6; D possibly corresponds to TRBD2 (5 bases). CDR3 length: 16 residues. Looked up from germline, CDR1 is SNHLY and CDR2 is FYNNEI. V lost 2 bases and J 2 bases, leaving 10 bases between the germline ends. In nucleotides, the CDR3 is TGTGCCAGCAGTGAACAGGCCGGGGCTGGGGCCAACGTCCTGACTTTC. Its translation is CASSEQAGAGANVLTF.

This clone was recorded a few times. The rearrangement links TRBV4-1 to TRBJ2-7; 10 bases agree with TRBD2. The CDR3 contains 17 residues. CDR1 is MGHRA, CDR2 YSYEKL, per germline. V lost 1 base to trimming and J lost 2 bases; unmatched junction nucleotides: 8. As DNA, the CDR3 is TGCGCCAGCAGCCAAGTAGCGGGGGGCGTCCAGACCTACGAGCAGTACTTC. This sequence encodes CASSQVAGGVQTYEQYF.

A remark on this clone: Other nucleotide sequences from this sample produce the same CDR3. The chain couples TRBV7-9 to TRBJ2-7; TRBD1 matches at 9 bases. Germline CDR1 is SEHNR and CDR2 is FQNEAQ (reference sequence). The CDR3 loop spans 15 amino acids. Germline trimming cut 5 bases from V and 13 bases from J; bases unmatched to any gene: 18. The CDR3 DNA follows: TGTGCCAGCAGCCTGACCGGGACAGGGAGGACGGCGCAATACTTC. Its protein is CASSLTGTGRTAQYF.

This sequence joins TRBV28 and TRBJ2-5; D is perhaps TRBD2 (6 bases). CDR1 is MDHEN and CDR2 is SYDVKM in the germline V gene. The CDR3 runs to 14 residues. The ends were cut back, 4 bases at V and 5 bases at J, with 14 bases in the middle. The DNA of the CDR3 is TGTGCCAGCAGTTGGGCGGGGTATACGGAGACCCAGTACTTC. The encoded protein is CASSWAGYTETQYF.

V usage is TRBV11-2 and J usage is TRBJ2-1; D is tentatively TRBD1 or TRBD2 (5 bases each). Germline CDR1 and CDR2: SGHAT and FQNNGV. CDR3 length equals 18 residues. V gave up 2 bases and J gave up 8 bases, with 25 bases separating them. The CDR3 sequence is CASSLYAASGSLGDEQFF. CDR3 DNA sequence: TGTGCCAGCAGCTTATATGCAGCCTCCGGGTCCCTGGGGGATGAGCAGTTCTTC. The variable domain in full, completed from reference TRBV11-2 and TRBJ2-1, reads EAGVAQSPRYKIIEKRQSVAFWCNPISGHATLYWYQQILGQGPKLLIQFQNNGVVDDSQLPKDRFSAERLKGVDSTLKIQPAKLEDSAVYLCASSLYAASGSLGDEQFFGPGTRLTVL.

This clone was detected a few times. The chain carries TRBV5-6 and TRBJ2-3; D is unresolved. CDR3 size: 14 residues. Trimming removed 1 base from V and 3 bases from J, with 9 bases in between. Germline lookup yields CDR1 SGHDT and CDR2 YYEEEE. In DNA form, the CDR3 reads TGTGCCAGCAGCTTGAGTTCCGGGACAGATACGCAGTATTTT. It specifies CASSLSSGTDTQYF.

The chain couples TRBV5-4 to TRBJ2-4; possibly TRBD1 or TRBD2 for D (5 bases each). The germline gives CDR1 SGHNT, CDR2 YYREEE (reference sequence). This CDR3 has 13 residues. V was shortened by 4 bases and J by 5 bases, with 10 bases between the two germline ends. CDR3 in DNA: TGTGCCAGCAGCACAGGAGCGGAAAACATTCAGTACTTC. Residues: CASSTGAENIQYF.

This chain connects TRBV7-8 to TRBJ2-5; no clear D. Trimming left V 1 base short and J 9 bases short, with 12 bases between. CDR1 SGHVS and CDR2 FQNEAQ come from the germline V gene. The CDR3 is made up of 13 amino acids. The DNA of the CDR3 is TGTGCCAGCAGCTTAGAGTTGGGAAGGGCCCAGTACTTC. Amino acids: CASSLELGRAQYF.

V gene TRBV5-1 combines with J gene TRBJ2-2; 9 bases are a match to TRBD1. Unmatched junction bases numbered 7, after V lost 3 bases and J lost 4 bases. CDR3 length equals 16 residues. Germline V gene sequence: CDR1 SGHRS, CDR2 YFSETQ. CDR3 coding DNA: TGCGCCAGCAGCTCTTCGGACAGGGGCCCCACCGGGGAGCTGTTTTTT. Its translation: CASSSSDRGPTGELFF. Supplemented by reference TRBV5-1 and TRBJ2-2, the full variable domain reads KAGVTQTPRYLIKTRGQQVTLSCSPISGHRSVSWYQQTPGQGLQFLFEYFSETQRNKGNFPGRFSGRQFSNSRSEMNVSTLELGDSALYLCASSSSDRGPTGELFFGEGSRLTVL.

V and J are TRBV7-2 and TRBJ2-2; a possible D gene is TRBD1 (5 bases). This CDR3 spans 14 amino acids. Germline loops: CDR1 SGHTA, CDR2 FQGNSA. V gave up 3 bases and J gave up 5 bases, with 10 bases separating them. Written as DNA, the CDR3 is TGTGCCAGCAGCTTTAATGCAGGGACCGGGGAGCTGTTTTTT. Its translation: CASSFNAGTGELFF.

The CDR3 DNA is TGCGCCAGCAGCCCCAACAGGGCGGGAGGGGTGTACAATGAGCAGTTCTTC. This sequence encodes CASSPNRAGGVYNEQFF. V and J are TRBV4-3 and TRBJ2-1; 9 bases line up with TRBD2. J was trimmed by 4 bases and V by 4 bases; bases with no gene match: 11. CDR1 LGHNA and CDR2 YSLEER come from the germline V gene. The CDR3 loop spans 17 amino acids.

The CDR3 bases are TGTGCCAGCAGCCACCGGGACAAGAGAGAGACCCAGTACTTC. It is translated as CASSHRDKRETQYF. This chain links TRBV11-1 with TRBJ2-5; D may be TRBD1 (6 bases). The CDR3 extends over 14 amino acids. The V and J ends lost 5 bases and 4 bases respectively, with 14 bases between them. Germline V gives CDR1 SGHAT, CDR2 FQDESV (reference sequence).

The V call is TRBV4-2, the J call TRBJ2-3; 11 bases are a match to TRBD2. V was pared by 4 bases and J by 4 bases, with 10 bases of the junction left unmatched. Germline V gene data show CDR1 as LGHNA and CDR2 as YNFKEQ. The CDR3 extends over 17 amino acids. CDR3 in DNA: TGTGCCAGCAGCCGGAGTAGCGGGGGGGCCGGAGCAGATACGCAGTATTTT. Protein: CASSRSSGGAGADTQYF.

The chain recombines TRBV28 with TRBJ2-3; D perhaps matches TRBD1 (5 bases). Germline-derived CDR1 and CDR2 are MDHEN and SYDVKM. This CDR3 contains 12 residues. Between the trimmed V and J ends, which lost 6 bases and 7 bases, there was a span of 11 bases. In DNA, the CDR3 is TGTGCCAGCAGATATGACAGAAATACGCAGTATTTT. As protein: CASRYDRNTQYF.

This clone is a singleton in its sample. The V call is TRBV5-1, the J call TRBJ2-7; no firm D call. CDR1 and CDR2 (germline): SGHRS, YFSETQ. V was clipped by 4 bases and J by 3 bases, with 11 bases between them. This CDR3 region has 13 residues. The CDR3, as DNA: TGCGCCAGCAGCCCGCGCTTGGGCTACGAGCAGTACTTC. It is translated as CASSPRLGYEQYF.

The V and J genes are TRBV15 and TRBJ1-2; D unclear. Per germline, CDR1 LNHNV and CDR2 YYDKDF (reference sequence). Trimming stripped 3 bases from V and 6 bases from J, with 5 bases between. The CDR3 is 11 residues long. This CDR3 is CATSSRNGYTF. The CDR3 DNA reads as TGTGCCACCAGCAGCAGGAATGGCTACACCTTC.

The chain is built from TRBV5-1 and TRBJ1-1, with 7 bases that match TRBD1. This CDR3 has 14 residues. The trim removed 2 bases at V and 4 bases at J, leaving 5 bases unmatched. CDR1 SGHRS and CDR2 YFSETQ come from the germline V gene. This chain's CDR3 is CASSLQGIGTEAFF. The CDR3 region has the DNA TGCGCCAGCAGCTTACAGGGGATCGGCACTGAAGCTTTCTTT.